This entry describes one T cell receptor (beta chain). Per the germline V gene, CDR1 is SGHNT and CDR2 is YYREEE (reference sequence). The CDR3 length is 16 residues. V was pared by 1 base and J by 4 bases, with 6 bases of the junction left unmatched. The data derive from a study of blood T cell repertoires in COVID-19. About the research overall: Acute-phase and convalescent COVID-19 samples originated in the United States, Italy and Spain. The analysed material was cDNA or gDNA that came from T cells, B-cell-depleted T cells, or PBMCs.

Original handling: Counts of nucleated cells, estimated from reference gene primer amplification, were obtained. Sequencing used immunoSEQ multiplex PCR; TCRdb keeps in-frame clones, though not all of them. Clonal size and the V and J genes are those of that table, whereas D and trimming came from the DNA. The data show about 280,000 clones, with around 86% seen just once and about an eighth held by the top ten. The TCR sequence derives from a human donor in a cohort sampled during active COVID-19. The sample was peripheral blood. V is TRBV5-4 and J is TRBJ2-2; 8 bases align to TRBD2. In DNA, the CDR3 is TGTGCCAGCAGCTTGCCGGGAGGGCAAATCACCGGGGAGCTGTTTTTT. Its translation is CASSLPGGQITGELFF.